Listed here are 30 T cell receptor beta chains from one sample, sequenced in a study of shared clonotypes between healthy human individuals. Sequencing was performed with immunoSEQ multiplex PCR; in TCRdb, only in-frame clones are kept and a portion is missing. This sample has around 580,000 clones; 98% occur once, and the top ten carry less than 0.35%. Naive-designated CD8 cells lacked CD45RO, were positively enriched for CCR7, and omitted terminally differentiated effector memory CD45RA+ cells. Sequencing was carried out using naive CD8+ T cells sorted from blood. The receptors were gathered from a man aged 25 to 45 in good health.

The rearrangement uses TRBV19 and TRBJ1-1; D is unclear. CDR1 is LNHDA and CDR2 is SQIVND in the germline V gene (reference sequence). The germline V and J ends were trimmed by 9 bases and 1 base, with 12 bases remaining between them. The CDR3 extends over 13 amino acids. The CDR3 nucleotides read TGTGCCAGCATTCCCGGCGGGAACACTGAAGCTTTCTTT. It encodes CASIPGGNTEAFF. Together with reference TRBV19 and TRBJ1-1, the CDR3 gives the full variable domain: DGGITQSPKYLFRKEGQNVTLSCEQNLNHDAMYWYRQDPGQGLRLIYYSQIVNDFQKGDIAEGYSVSREKKESFPLTVTSAQKNPTAFYLCASIPGGNTEAFFGQGTRLTVV.

V and J are TRBV7-8 and TRBJ2-7, with a possible D match to TRBD2 (5 bases). The CDR3 is 15 residues long. Germline CDR1 reads SGHVS; CDR2 reads FQNEAQ. Between the trimmed V and J ends, which lost 4 bases and 3 bases, there was a span of 16 bases. The CDR3 nucleotides are TGTGCCAGCAGCTCAGTTCGGACTCGGGACTACGAGCAGTACTTC. Its protein is CASSSVRTRDYEQYF.

The J gene is TRBJ2-1, the V gene TRBV28, with D perhaps TRBD1 (5 bases). CDR3 size: 15 residues. V lost 4 bases and J 2 bases, leaving 12 bases between the germline ends. The germline V gene has CDR1 MDHEN and CDR2 SYDVKM. CDR3 region: CASSSARATYNEQFF. In DNA form, the CDR3 reads TGTGCCAGCAGTTCGGCCAGGGCCACCTACAATGAGCAGTTCTTC. The full variable domain, its missing parts supplied by reference TRBV28 and TRBJ2-1, is DVKVTQSSRYLVKRTGEKVFLECVQDMDHENMFWYRQDPGLGLRLIYFSYDVKMKEKGDIPEGYSVSREKKERFSLILESASTNQTSMYLCASSSARATYNEQFFGPGTRLTVL.

The gene calls are TRBV14 and TRBJ1-2; 9 bases match TRBD1. The CDR3 extends over 14 amino acids. V gave up 1 base and J gave up 5 bases; unmatched junction bases: 2. Germline V gene lookup returns CDR1 SGHDN and CDR2 FVKESK. DNA for the CDR3: TGTGCCAGCAGCCAAGTAGACAGGGGGTATGGCTACACCTTC. It codes for CASSQVDRGYGYTF.

The chain joins TRBV2 to TRBJ2-3; TRBD2 aligns across 11 bases. The CDR3 sequence is 14 residues long. Trimming took 8 bases from V and 6 from J; bases not matched to a gene: 7. CDR1 is SNHLY and CDR2 is FYNNEI in the germline V gene. The CDR3 region has the DNA TGTGCCAGCCAGGGGACTAGCGGTTCGGATACGCAGTATTTT. As protein: CASQGTSGSDTQYF.

This clone came up once. The V call is TRBV7-9, the J call TRBJ1-2, with a weak D call TRBD1 (6 bases). V lost 2 bases, J lost 2 bases, and 24 bases lay in between. The CDR3 runs 19 residues. CDR1 and CDR2 (germline): SEHNR, FQNEAQ (reference sequence). CDR3 nucleotide sequence: TGTGCCAGCAGCTTAAGTGGGGGAGACAGGACGGAAACAAACTATGGCTACACCTTC. It codes for CASSLSGGDRTETNYGYTF.

V is TRBV7-9 and J is TRBJ2-3; D unresolved. Trimming shortened V by 4 bases and J by 0 bases, and 14 bases separated the two germline ends. CDR3 length: 16 amino acids. Germline V CDR1 and CDR2: SEHNR, FQNEAQ (reference sequence). In DNA form, the CDR3 reads TGTGCCAGCAGCTCCTCGAACATGTCTAGCACAGATACGCAGTATTTT. It translates to CASSSSNMSSTDTQYF.

The rearrangement joins TRBV25-1 to TRBJ2-1, with 7 bases fitting TRBD1. The CDR3 runs 13 residues. The ends lost 7 bases at V and 10 bases at J; junction bases unmatched: 10. Germline V lookup: CDR1 MGHDK, CDR2 SYGVNS. CDR3 in DNA: TGTGCCAGCATGCTGATTACAGGGGCCGAGCAGTTCTTC. It translates to CASMLITGAEQFF. Looking up the rest from reference TRBV25-1 and TRBJ2-1 gives the full variable domain: EADIYQTPRYLVIGTGKKITLECSQTMGHDKMYWYQQDPGMELHLIHYSYGVNSTEKGDLSSESTVSRIRTEHFPLTLESARPSHTSQYLCASMLITGAEQFFGPGTRLTVL.

The chain combines TRBV2 with TRBJ2-5; 12 bases match TRBD2. CDR1 and CDR2 from the germline V gene are SNHLY and FYNNEI. V shed 8 bases and J 7 bases; nucleotides not matched to a gene: 5. There are 13 residues in the CDR3. The CDR3 protein is CASSRTSGATQYF. The CDR3 DNA follows: TGTGCCAGCTCCAGGACTAGCGGGGCGACCCAGTACTTC.

CDR3 sequence reads: CASSRFLGASLGTDTQYF. The CDR3 nucleotides read TGTGCCAGCAGCCGTTTCTTGGGGGCGAGTTTAGGCACAGATACGCAGTATTTT. The chain couples TRBV7-9 to TRBJ2-3, with D possibly matching TRBD1 (6 bases). CDR1 and CDR2 from the germline V gene are SEHNR and FQNEAQ (reference sequence). The CDR3 is 18 residues long. Between the trimmed V and J ends, which lost 5 bases and 1 base, there was a span of 22 bases. Drawing the rest from reference TRBV7-9 and TRBJ2-3, the complete variable domain is DTGVSQNPRHKITKRGQNVTFRCDPISEHNRLYWYRQTLGQGPEFLTYFQNEAQLEKSRLLSDRFSAERPKGSFSTLEIQRTEQGDSAMYLCASSRFLGASLGTDTQYFGPGTRLTVL.

This clone has only one observation. The gene calls are TRBV5-1 and TRBJ2-7; no firm D call. V lost 9 bases and J lost 2, with 15 bases in between. Germline V gene data show CDR1 as SGHRS and CDR2 as YFSETQ. This CDR3 has 13 residues. CDR3 residues: CATRRSGAYEQYF. The CDR3 coding sequence is TGCGCCACCCGGCGAAGTGGTGCCTACGAGCAGTACTTC.

Concerning this clone: Other DNA sequences in the same sample also yield this CDR3. The chain combines TRBV29-1 with TRBJ2-1, with D perhaps given as TRBD1 or TRBD2 (5 bases each). The CDR3 is 12 amino acids. The V end lost 4 bases, the J end lost 4 bases, and 8 bases lay between the germline ends. Germline CDR1 reads SQVTM; CDR2 reads ANQGSEA. CDR3 bases: TGCAGCGTTGGGGACGGATACAATGAGCAGTTCTTC. Residues: CSVGDGYNEQFF.

The V call is TRBV7-3, the J call TRBJ2-2; 12 nucleotides match TRBD2. CDR1 is SGHTA and CDR2 is FQGTGA in the germline V gene. The CDR3 totals 16 residues. V was clipped by 3 bases and J by 4 bases; unmatched bases: 3. The CDR3: CASSFTSGRSTGELFF. The CDR3 DNA sequence: TGTGCCAGCAGCTTCACTAGCGGGAGGTCCACCGGGGAGCTGTTTTTT.

This clone was counted once. The chain has TRBV10-3 and TRBJ2-1, with 11 bases aligning to TRBD2. CDR1 and CDR2 (germline): ENHRY, SYGVKD. Unmatched junction bases numbered 21, after V lost 7 bases and J lost 7 bases. The CDR3 covers 19 residues. For the CDR3, the DNA is TGTGCCATCACCCCGAGGCTAGCGGGAGGAGGGTCTACAGGGAATGAGCAGTTCTTC. This translates into CAITPRLAGGGSTGNEQFF.

This chain links TRBV18 with TRBJ2-1; D unresolved. The CDR3 contains 13 residues. The ends were cut back, 3 bases at V and 6 bases at J, with 9 bases in the middle. The germline V gene encodes CDR1 KGHSH and CDR2 LQKENI. The CDR3 is CASSPRVFNEQFF. The CDR3 bases are TGTGCCAGCTCACCTCGGGTCTTCAATGAGCAGTTCTTC.

The rearrangement uses TRBV27 and TRBJ1-5; D remains unclear. V shed 4 bases and J shed 4 bases, with 8 bases lying between them. The CDR3 length is 13 residues. Germline CDR1 and CDR2: MNHEY and SMNVEV (reference sequence). The CDR3 coding sequence is TGTGCCAGCAGTTATAAACCTAATCAGCCCCAGCATTTT. Encoded protein: CASSYKPNQPQHF.

Turning to this clone: Distinct nucleotide sequences in the sample also encode this CDR3. The genes are TRBV27 and TRBJ2-1, with D perhaps matching TRBD2 (5 bases). Germline V gives CDR1 MNHEY, CDR2 SMNVEV (reference sequence). This CDR3 contains 14 residues. Trimming shortened V by 2 bases and J by 4 bases, and 9 bases separated the two germline ends. CDR3 bases: TGTGCCAGCAGTTTAGCGGGCTCGTACAATGAGCAGTTCTTC. Protein sequence: CASSLAGSYNEQFF.

This chain uses TRBV15 with TRBJ2-1; 10 positions match TRBD1. The germline gives CDR1 LNHNV, CDR2 YYDKDF (reference sequence). Trimming removed 0 bases from V and 7 bases from J; junction bases left unmatched: 6. This CDR3 contains 16 residues. The CDR3 coding sequence is TGTGCCACCAGCAGAGATTGGGGACAGGGGCGTAATGAGCAGTTCTTC. This sequence encodes CATSRDWGQGRNEQFF.

The chain employs TRBV19 and TRBJ2-1; D not certain. Per the germline V gene, CDR1 is LNHDA and CDR2 is SQIVND (reference sequence). The V end was cut by 7 bases, the J end by 1 base, with 11 bases between. This CDR3 is built from 14 residues. The CDR3 here is CASKVDWSYNEQFF. The CDR3 DNA follows: TGTGCCAGTAAGGTTGATTGGTCCTACAATGAGCAGTTCTTC.

The chain has TRBV28 and TRBJ2-7; TRBD1 matches 9 bases. Germline CDR1 and CDR2: MDHEN and SYDVKM. V was clipped by 6 bases and J by 3 bases; unmatched bases: 9. CDR3 length: 15 amino acids. CDR3 nucleotides: TGTGCCAGCAGCAGCCAAAGGGACAGGGTCTACGAGCAGTACTTC. This translates into CASSSQRDRVYEQYF.

V usage is TRBV27 and J usage is TRBJ1-2; D uncertain. The CDR3 loop spans 15 amino acids. V dropped 0 bases and J dropped 3 bases, with 11 bases sitting between them. Germline CDR1 and CDR2: MNHEY and SMNVEV (reference sequence). CDR3 sequence reads: CASSLSDPSHYGYTF. CDR3 in DNA: TGTGCCAGCAGTTTATCGGACCCGAGCCACTATGGCTACACCTTC.

A single count supports this clone. The chain joins TRBV10-3 to TRBJ2-3; TRBD1 aligns across 7 bases. Germline CDR1 ENHRY, CDR2 SYGVKD. The V segment lost 2 bases and the J segment 0 bases; nucleotides outside the gene matches: 2. The CDR3 has 15 amino acids. The CDR3, as DNA: TGTGCCATCAGTGAGCCGGGACAGAGCACAGATACGCAGTATTTT. Translated, it gives CAISEPGQSTDTQYF.

The chain has TRBV5-8 and TRBJ2-7; either TRBD1 or TRBD2 may fit D (5 bases each). CDR1 is SGHTS and CDR2 is YDEGEE in the germline V gene. The V end lost 4 bases, the J end lost 6 bases, and 17 bases lay between the germline ends. The CDR3 contains 14 residues. The CDR3 spells CASSLDSGALEQYF. The CDR3 DNA is TGTGCCAGCAGCCTGGACTCCGGGGCACTCGAGCAGTACTTC.

The rearrangement links TRBV28 to TRBJ2-7; 8 positions agree with TRBD2. With 7 bases clipped from V and 1 base from J, the junction kept 6 bases outside the gene matches. CDR1 is MDHEN, CDR2 SYDVKM, per germline. The CDR3 covers 14 residues. The chain's CDR3 is CASTQTSDSYEQYF. The DNA of the CDR3 is TGTGCCAGCACTCAGACTAGCGATTCCTACGAGCAGTACTTC.

The chain recombines TRBV29-1 with TRBJ2-3; D uncertain. Germline CDR1 and CDR2: SQVTM and ANQGSEA. The CDR3 spans 15 residues. Trimming shortened V by 6 bases and J by 5 bases, and 21 bases separated the two germline ends. This chain's CDR3 is CSVPPRSLGGDTQYF. CDR3 nucleotides: TGCAGCGTCCCACCCCGATCTCTTGGCGGAGATACGCAGTATTTT.

Note on this clone: At the DNA level, this CDR3 is encoded by other sequences in the same sample as well. The gene calls are TRBV20-1 and TRBJ2-1; the D gene is possibly TRBD2 (5 bases). V was trimmed by 0 bases and J by 9 bases, leaving 6 bases between them. The germline V gene encodes CDR1 DFQATT and CDR2 SNEGSKA (reference sequence). The CDR3 sequence is 11 residues long. CDR3 in amino acids: CSARDLAEQFF. The CDR3 DNA reads TGCAGTGCTAGAGATCTAGCTGAGCAGTTCTTC.

V and J are TRBV7-2 and TRBJ2-7; TRBD1 aligns across 11 bases. The CDR3 is 15 amino acids. The germline CDR1 and CDR2 sequences are SGHTA and FQGNSA. V lost 4 bases and J lost 3; bases outside the gene matches: 5. Here the CDR3 reads CASSYPGQGVYEQYF. The CDR3 DNA sequence: TGTGCCAGCAGCTATCCGGGACAGGGGGTCTACGAGCAGTACTTC.

The CDR3 loop is CASSLAGQGVTGELFF. The CDR3 DNA is TGTGCCAGCAGCTTGGCAGGGCAGGGGGTGACCGGGGAGCTGTTTTTT. The chain couples TRBV5-4 to TRBJ2-2, with TRBD1 matching over 7 bases. V trimming: 0 bases; J trimming: 5 bases; junction bases outside the gene matches: 7. The CDR3 consists of 16 residues. Germline CDR1 reads SGHNT; CDR2 reads YYREEE (reference sequence).

The chain combines TRBV27 with TRBJ2-1; TRBD2 agrees at 10 bases. V lost 8 bases, J lost 5 bases, and 12 bases stayed unmatched. Germline V lookup: CDR1 MNHEY, CDR2 SMNVEV (reference sequence). The CDR3 spans 16 residues. The chain's CDR3 is CASVRTSGDVNNEQFF. As DNA, the CDR3 is TGTGCCAGCGTTAGGACTAGCGGAGATGTAAACAATGAGCAGTTCTTC.

This clone was observed once. V and J are TRBV7-8 and TRBJ2-7; 7 bases line up with TRBD2. The ends lost 8 bases at V and 4 bases at J; junction bases unmatched: 5. The CDR3 has 12 residues. Looked up from germline, CDR1 is SGHVS and CDR2 is FQNEAQ. The CDR3 DNA sequence: TGTGCCAGCGGCGGGAGTATATACGAGCAGTACTTC. Encoded protein: CASGGSIYEQYF.